A selection of T cell receptor beta chains follows, all from one sample in a study of CD8 T cells in Susac syndrome. Each CDR3 protein is one row after TCRdb ran MiXCR on the immunoSEQ multiplex PCR reads. The table records tens of thousands of distinct CDR3 sequences, roughly 95% of them present only once. Input material: CD4+ T cells from PBMCs. All receptors come from a human donor with multiple sclerosis. The CDR3 runs from the conserved cysteine through the conserved F or W. A D gene is named only where the DNA matches it firmly. The size of a clone is reported for some rows only, either as once, few or many, or as a class for expanded clones.

v_gene: TRBV12-3/TRBV12-4
d_gene: .
j_gene: TRBJ2-6
abundance: .
CDR3nt: TGTGCCAGCAGCCCGGACACAGCCGGGGCCAACGTCCTGACTTTC
CDR3aa: CASSPDTAGANVLTF

v_gene: TRBV7-2
d_gene: .
j_gene: TRBJ2-7
abundance: few
CDR3nt: TGTGCCAGCAGCGCTTTAAACGAGCAGTACTTC
CDR3aa: CASSALNEQYF

v_gene: TRBV12-3/TRBV12-4
d_gene: TRBD2
j_gene: TRBJ2-5
abundance: once
CDR3nt: TGTGCCAGCAGACCTGGACTAGCGCCCCAGGAGACCCAGTACTTC
CDR3aa: CASRPGLAPQETQYF

v_gene: TRBV7-2
d_gene: .
j_gene: TRBJ2-7
abundance: .
CDR3nt: TGTGCCAGCACCCTTGAAAGGGGCTCCTACGAGCAGTACTTC
CDR3aa: CASTLERGSYEQYF

v_gene: TRBV3-1
d_gene: TRBD2
j_gene: TRBJ2-1
abundance: .
CDR3nt: TGTGCCAGCAGCCTTGGACTAGCGCATGAGCAGTTCTTC
CDR3aa: CASSLGLAHEQFF

v_gene: TRBV12-3/TRBV12-4
d_gene: TRBD2
j_gene: TRBJ2-3
abundance: .
CDR3nt: TGTGCCAGCAGCCTGACTAGCGGGGTCGCAGATACGCAGTATTTT
CDR3aa: CASSLTSGVADTQYF

v_gene: TRBV30
d_gene: .
j_gene: TRBJ1-2
abundance: once
CDR3nt: TGTGCCTGGAGTGTTGGTGGTTCTTATGGCTACACCTTC
CDR3aa: CAWSVGGSYGYTF

v_gene: TRBV12-3/TRBV12-4
d_gene: .
j_gene: TRBJ1-1
abundance: .
CDR3nt: TGTGCCAGCACCACGCCGGTAATGAACACTGAAGCTTTCTTT
CDR3aa: CASTTPVMNTEAFF

v_gene: TRBV11-2
d_gene: .
j_gene: TRBJ2-7
abundance: .
CDR3nt: TGTGCCAGCAGCGCCGGACTTGTGACCTACGAGCAGTACTTC
CDR3aa: CASSAGLVTYEQYF

v_gene: TRBV5-1
d_gene: .
j_gene: TRBJ1-2
abundance: .
CDR3nt: TGCGCCAGCAGCCCGGACAGCCTTAACTATGGCTACACCTTC
CDR3aa: CASSPDSLNYGYTF

v_gene: TRBV5-6
d_gene: .
j_gene: TRBJ2-7
abundance: .
CDR3nt: TGTGCCAGCAGCTTGGGGCACCCCTCCTACGAGCAGTACTTC
CDR3aa: CASSLGHPSYEQYF

v_gene: TRBV12-3/TRBV12-4
d_gene: TRBD2
j_gene: TRBJ2-1
abundance: .
CDR3nt: TGTGCCAGCAGCTATGGGGGACTAGCCGCCCGGGATGAGCAGTTCTTC
CDR3aa: CASSYGGLAARDEQFF

v_gene: TRBV7-9
d_gene: .
j_gene: TRBJ2-7
abundance: .
CDR3nt: TGTGCCAGCAGCTGGGGGCGGGGCGACGAGCAGTACTTC
CDR3aa: CASSWGRGDEQYF

v_gene: TRBV20-1
d_gene: .
j_gene: TRBJ1-2
abundance: .
CDR3nt: TGCAGTGCCGAGGGGGAGGTGAGCTATGGCTACACCTTC
CDR3aa: CSAEGEVSYGYTF

v_gene: TRBV30
d_gene: .
j_gene: TRBJ2-5
abundance: .
CDR3nt: TGTGCCTGGAGGGTGGGTAGGGGGACGCAAGAGACCCAGTACTTC
CDR3aa: CAWRVGRGTQETQYF

v_gene: TRBV18
d_gene: .
j_gene: TRBJ1-6
abundance: .
CDR3nt: TGTGCCAGCTCACCCGAGAGGGATAATTCACCCCTCCACTTT
CDR3aa: CASSPERDNSPLHF

v_gene: TRBV29-1
d_gene: .
j_gene: TRBJ2-6
abundance: once
CDR3nt: TGCAGCGTTGTGACTTCGGGTTCTGGGGCCAACGTCCTGACTTTC
CDR3aa: CSVVTSGSGANVLTF

v_gene: TRBV6-2/TRBV6-3
d_gene: .
j_gene: TRBJ2-1
abundance: once
CDR3nt: TGTGCCAGCAGACGGGCTCAGGTCAATGAGCAGTTCTTC
CDR3aa: CASRRAQVNEQFF

v_gene: TRBV12-3/TRBV12-4
d_gene: .
j_gene: TRBJ2-5
abundance: .
CDR3nt: TGTGCCAGCAGTCCCTCTCTGGGGCTCCAAGAGACCCAGTACTTC
CDR3aa: CASSPSLGLQETQYF

v_gene: TRBV11-3
d_gene: .
j_gene: TRBJ2-5
abundance: .
CDR3nt: TGTGCCAGCAGCTGGGGACGGTTAGGACAAGAGACCCAGTACTTC
CDR3aa: CASSWGRLGQETQYF

v_gene: TRBV9
d_gene: .
j_gene: TRBJ1-1
abundance: once
CDR3nt: TGTGCCAGCAGCGTCGAGGGACGCACTGAAGCTTTCTTT
CDR3aa: CASSVEGRTEAFF

v_gene: TRBV11-2
d_gene: .
j_gene: TRBJ2-7
abundance: few
CDR3nt: TGTGCCAGCAGCTTAAGCAGGATCCACGAGCAGTACTTC
CDR3aa: CASSLSRIHEQYF

v_gene: TRBV12-3/TRBV12-4
d_gene: .
j_gene: TRBJ2-2
abundance: .
CDR3nt: TGTGCCAGCAGTTCCGCAGGGGCCACCGGGGAGCTGTTTTTT
CDR3aa: CASSSAGATGELFF

v_gene: TRBV12-3/TRBV12-4
d_gene: .
j_gene: TRBJ1-1
abundance: .
CDR3nt: TGTGCCAGCAGTTTAAATAGGGCCCGCGCTTTCTTT
CDR3aa: CASSLNRARAFF

v_gene: TRBV11-2
d_gene: .
j_gene: TRBJ2-1
abundance: once
CDR3nt: TGTGCCAGCAGGCCGCGACCGGGACGGTCCTACAATGAGCAGTTCTTC
CDR3aa: CASRPRPGRSYNEQFF

v_gene: TRBV12-3/TRBV12-4
d_gene: TRBD1
j_gene: TRBJ2-7
abundance: .
CDR3nt: TGTGCCAGCAGTTTCGTAGGACAGGGGCAGTACTTC
CDR3aa: CASSFVGQGQYF

v_gene: TRBV7-9
d_gene: .
j_gene: TRBJ2-5
abundance: .
CDR3nt: TGTGCCAGCAGCTACCGGACCGCCTCTGAAGAGACCCAGTACTTC
CDR3aa: CASSYRTASEETQYF

v_gene: TRBV27
d_gene: .
j_gene: TRBJ2-6
abundance: .
CDR3nt: TGTGCCAGCAGGTTTCACGGCCCTGGGGCCAACGTCCTGACTTTC
CDR3aa: CASRFHGPGANVLTF

v_gene: TRBV12-3/TRBV12-4
d_gene: .
j_gene: TRBJ2-3
abundance: .
CDR3nt: TGTGCCAGCAGTCCTGCGGGGCGCACAGATACGCAGTATTTT
CDR3aa: CASSPAGRTDTQYF

v_gene: TRBV20-1
d_gene: TRBD1
j_gene: TRBJ1-2
abundance: .
CDR3nt: TGCAGTGCTAGAGGCCCGACAGGGTATGGCTACACCTTC
CDR3aa: CSARGPTGYGYTF

v_gene: TRBV20-1
d_gene: .
j_gene: TRBJ2-3
abundance: .
CDR3nt: TGCAGTGCTAGATCCAGACCCGGGGGACGCACAGATACGCAGTATTTT
CDR3aa: CSARSRPGGRTDTQYF

v_gene: TRBV29-1
d_gene: TRBD2
j_gene: TRBJ2-5
abundance: .
CDR3nt: TGCAGCGTTGGCGGGGGGGGCCAAGAGACCCAGTACTTC
CDR3aa: CSVGGGGQETQYF

v_gene: TRBV30
d_gene: .
j_gene: TRBJ2-2
abundance: few
CDR3nt: TGTGCCGGCACAGGGAACACCGGGGAGCTGTTTTTT
CDR3aa: CAGTGNTGELFF

v_gene: TRBV20-1
d_gene: .
j_gene: TRBJ1-5
abundance: .
CDR3nt: TGCAGTGCTAGAGCGGCCAGTTATAGCAATCAGCCCCAGCATTTT
CDR3aa: CSARAASYSNQPQHF

v_gene: TRBV29-1
d_gene: TRBD2
j_gene: TRBJ2-3
abundance: .
CDR3nt: TGCAGCGTCCTGACTAGCGGGGGGGATACGCAGTATTTT
CDR3aa: CSVLTSGGDTQYF

v_gene: TRBV7-2
d_gene: .
j_gene: TRBJ2-7
abundance: .
CDR3nt: TGTGCCAGCAGCTTAAGGGGGATCGCCTACGAGCAGTACTTC
CDR3aa: CASSLRGIAYEQYF

v_gene: TRBV20-1
d_gene: .
j_gene: TRBJ2-2
abundance: .
CDR3nt: TGCAGTGCTAGCTCCGCCTTGCGGGGGCTTAACACCGGGGAGCTGTTTTTT
CDR3aa: CSASSALRGLNTGELFF

v_gene: TRBV13
d_gene: .
j_gene: TRBJ1-6
abundance: once
CDR3nt: TGTGCCAGCAGCGAAGCGGGGGCCGTGAAAGCGCCCCTCCACTTT
CDR3aa: CASSEAGAVKAPLHF

v_gene: TRBV11-1
d_gene: .
j_gene: TRBJ2-5
abundance: .
CDR3nt: TGTGCCAGCAGCAAGCGGACAGCTAATCTCCAAGAGACCCAGTACTTC
CDR3aa: CASSKRTANLQETQYF

v_gene: TRBV12-3/TRBV12-4
d_gene: TRBD1
j_gene: TRBJ2-7
abundance: few
CDR3nt: TGTGCCAGCAGTCCCGGGACAGCTTCCTACGAGCAGTACTTC
CDR3aa: CASSPGTASYEQYF

v_gene: TRBV5-1
d_gene: .
j_gene: TRBJ2-7
abundance: .
CDR3nt: TGCGCCAGCAGGTCCCGGACCCAACCCTACGAGCAGTACTTC
CDR3aa: CASRSRTQPYEQYF

v_gene: TRBV3-1
d_gene: .
j_gene: TRBJ2-3
abundance: once
CDR3nt: TGTGCCAGCAGCCCGTCGGGGGGCGCGACAGATACGCAGTATTTT
CDR3aa: CASSPSGGATDTQYF

v_gene: TRBV28
d_gene: .
j_gene: TRBJ2-6
abundance: .
CDR3nt: TGTGCCAGCAGTTCGCGTTCTGGGGCCAACGTCCTGACTTTC
CDR3aa: CASSSRSGANVLTF

v_gene: TRBV12-3/TRBV12-4
d_gene: .
j_gene: TRBJ1-1
abundance: .
CDR3nt: TGTGCCAGCAGTCCCCATCAAGACGGCTACACTGAAGCTTTCTTT
CDR3aa: CASSPHQDGYTEAFF

v_gene: TRBV29-1
d_gene: TRBD2
j_gene: TRBJ2-5
abundance: once
CDR3nt: TGCAGCGTTTATGGACTAGCGGGGGGGCAAGAGACCCAGTACTTC
CDR3aa: CSVYGLAGGQETQYF

v_gene: TRBV23-1
d_gene: TRBD1
j_gene: TRBJ1-1
abundance: .
CDR3nt: TGCGCCAGCAGTCAACCCGGGACAGGTCCCGGTGAAGCTTTCTTT
CDR3aa: CASSQPGTGPGEAFF

v_gene: TRBV18
d_gene: .
j_gene: TRBJ1-5
abundance: .
CDR3nt: TGTGCCAGCTCACCGGACAACAATCAGCCCCAGCATTTT
CDR3aa: CASSPDNNQPQHF

v_gene: TRBV7-9
d_gene: .
j_gene: TRBJ2-7
abundance: .
CDR3nt: TGTGCCAGCAGCTTGGGCAGGGTGGCCGAGCAGTACTTC
CDR3aa: CASSLGRVAEQYF

v_gene: TRBV7-2
d_gene: .
j_gene: TRBJ1-5
abundance: .
CDR3nt: TGTGCCAGCAGCTTCACGTACAATCAGCCCCAGCATTTT
CDR3aa: CASSFTYNQPQHF

v_gene: TRBV3-1
d_gene: .
j_gene: TRBJ2-7
abundance: .
CDR3nt: TGTGCCAGCAGCCCGATGATTAGGGGGGGAGAGCAGTACTTC
CDR3aa: CASSPMIRGGEQYF

v_gene: TRBV6-1
d_gene: TRBD2
j_gene: TRBJ2-3
abundance: .
CDR3nt: TGTGCCAGCAGGTCCGGGACTAGCGGGGGCGCGGGTACGCAGTATTTT
CDR3aa: CASRSGTSGGAGTQYF

v_gene: TRBV9
d_gene: .
j_gene: TRBJ2-5
abundance: .
CDR3nt: TGTGCCAGCAGCGAGGGGGGGGAGCGGGAGACCCAGTACTTC
CDR3aa: CASSEGGERETQYF

v_gene: TRBV5-1
d_gene: TRBD1
j_gene: TRBJ2-5
abundance: .
CDR3nt: TGCGCCAGCAGCACAGGGGGTTCGGAGACCCAGTACTTC
CDR3aa: CASSTGGSETQYF

v_gene: TRBV4-1
d_gene: .
j_gene: TRBJ2-1
abundance: .
CDR3nt: TGCGCCAGCAGCCAAGAAAGGGCAGAGAACTTGTACAATGAGCAGTTCTTC
CDR3aa: CASSQERAENLYNEQFF

v_gene: TRBV7-2
d_gene: .
j_gene: TRBJ2-7
abundance: .
CDR3nt: TGTGCCAGCAGCTCTTCTAGTTCGGCCTACGAGCAGTACTTC
CDR3aa: CASSSSSSAYEQYF

v_gene: TRBV5-4
d_gene: TRBD1
j_gene: TRBJ2-7
abundance: .
CDR3nt: TGTGCCAGCAGGGAGGGACAGGAACCTTTCTACGAGCAGTACTTC
CDR3aa: CASREGQEPFYEQYF

v_gene: TRBV7-2
d_gene: .
j_gene: TRBJ1-5
abundance: .
CDR3nt: TGTGCCAGCAGCTTAGCGGGTGGGGGGGATCAGCCCCAGCATTTT
CDR3aa: CASSLAGGGDQPQHF

v_gene: TRBV2
d_gene: .
j_gene: TRBJ1-5
abundance: .
CDR3nt: TGTGCCAGCGGTCGTCTCACTCGAAGCAATCAGCCCCAGCATTTT
CDR3aa: CASGRLTRSNQPQHF

v_gene: TRBV11-3
d_gene: TRBD1
j_gene: TRBJ2-7
abundance: .
CDR3nt: TGTGCCAGCAGCTCCGGGACAGGGGCTACGAGATGGTACTTC
CDR3aa: CASSSGTGATRWYF

v_gene: TRBV12-3/TRBV12-4
d_gene: TRBD2
j_gene: TRBJ2-3
abundance: once
CDR3nt: TGTGCCAGCAGTTCCGTAGCGGGGGCGACAGATACGCAGTATTTT
CDR3aa: CASSSVAGATDTQYF